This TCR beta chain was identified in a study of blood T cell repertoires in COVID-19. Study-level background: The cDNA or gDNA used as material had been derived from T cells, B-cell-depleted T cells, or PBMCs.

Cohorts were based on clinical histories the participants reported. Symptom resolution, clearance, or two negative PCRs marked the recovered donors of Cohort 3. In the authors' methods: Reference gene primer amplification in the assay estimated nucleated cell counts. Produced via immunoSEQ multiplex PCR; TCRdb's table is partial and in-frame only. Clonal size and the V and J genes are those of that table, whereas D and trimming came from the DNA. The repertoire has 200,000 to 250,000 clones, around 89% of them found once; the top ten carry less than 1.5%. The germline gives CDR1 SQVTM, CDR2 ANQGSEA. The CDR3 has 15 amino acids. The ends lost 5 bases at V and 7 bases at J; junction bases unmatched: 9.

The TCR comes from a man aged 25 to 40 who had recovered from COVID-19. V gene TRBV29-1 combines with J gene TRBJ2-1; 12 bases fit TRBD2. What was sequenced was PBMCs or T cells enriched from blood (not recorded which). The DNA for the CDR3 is TGCAGCGTTCCATCAGGACTAGCGGGATTGAATGAGCAGTTCTTC. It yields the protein CSVPSGLAGLNEQFF.